These 8 T cell receptor beta chains originate from one sample sequenced in a study of shared clonotypes between healthy human individuals. The data were produced by immunoSEQ multiplex PCR, yet TCRdb's version contains in-frame clones alone and is incomplete. This sample carries more than 2 million clones, 90% to 96% of them seen once, and the ten largest clones take about 0.13%. Specimen: naive CD4+ T cells sorted from blood. The sample's subset: CD45RA+ positively selected. Every receptor here comes from a man younger than 35 in good health.

The chain joins TRBV5-1 to TRBJ2-7, with D tentatively TRBD2 (5 bases). Between the trimmed V and J ends, which lost 4 bases and 3 bases, there was a span of 14 bases. This CDR3 has 14 residues. Germline V gives CDR1 SGHRS, CDR2 YFSETQ. DNA for the CDR3: TGCGCCAGCAGCCAAAGAGGGTTATACTACGAGCAGTACTTC. Translated, it gives CASSQRGLYYEQYF.

The chain carries TRBV30 and TRBJ1-1, with TRBD1 matching over 7 bases. The CDR3 length is 15 residues. J gave up 10 bases and V 3 bases, and 17 bases lay outside the gene matches. The germline V gene has CDR1 GTSNPN and CDR2 SVGIG (reference sequence). CDR3 DNA sequence: TGTGCCTGGAGCGCTCCCCAACAGGGGATGGACCCAGCTTTCTTT. Amino acid sequence: CAWSAPQQGMDPAFF.

The chain links TRBV18 to TRBJ1-5; D remains ambiguous. V was clipped by 4 bases and J by 6 bases, with 10 bases between them. This CDR3 has 13 residues. Germline lookup yields CDR1 KGHSH and CDR2 LQKENI. The CDR3 bases are TGTGCCAGCTCACAGGAGGGTTCTCAGCCCCAGCATTTT. It is translated as CASSQEGSQPQHF.

In regard to this clone: Other DNA sequences in the same sample also yield this CDR3. This sequence joins TRBV20-1 and TRBJ2-3; D is unresolved. This CDR3 comprises 10 residues. V lost 6 bases, J lost 2 bases, and 3 bases lay in between. Germline values: CDR1 DFQATT, CDR2 SNEGSKA (reference sequence). CDR3 DNA sequence: TGCAGTGCCCTCACAGATACGCAGTATTTT. Protein: CSALTDTQYF.

This chain connects TRBV10-2 to TRBJ2-7; D may be TRBD1 (5 bases). This CDR3 contains 13 residues. CDR1 WSHSY and CDR2 SAAADI come from the germline V gene. With 5 bases removed from V and 5 bases from J, the gap between germline ends came to 13 bases. DNA of the CDR3: TGCGCCAGCAGTCGGCAGGGAAGCGACGAGCAGTACTTC. Translation: CASSRQGSDEQYF.

This clone is a singleton in its sample. The chain employs TRBV10-2 and TRBJ2-1; 14 bases map to TRBD2. The CDR3 consists of 18 residues. The J segment lost 9 bases and the V segment lost 6 bases, leaving 16 bases of the junction unmatched. Germline loops: CDR1 WSHSY, CDR2 SAAADI. This chain's CDR3 is CASSTDTGLAGGGGEQFF. CDR3 coding DNA: TGCGCCAGCAGCACCGATACCGGACTAGCGGGAGGTGGGGGTGAGCAGTTCTTC.

Comments on this clone: The germline gene is not matched at one end of the junction; a read error may be the cause. The V call is TRBV7-7, the J call TRBJ2-7; TRBD2 might be the D (6 bases). The CDR3 has 18 amino acids. Looked up from germline, CDR1 is SSHAT and CDR2 is FNYEAQ (reference sequence). CDR3 amino acids: CASSLEGWDFRGNYEQYF. CDR3 DNA sequence: TGTGCTAGCAGCTTAGAGGGGTGGGACTTCCGGGGAAACTACGAGCAGTACTTC.

The V call is TRBV5-1, the J call TRBJ2-2, with 9 positions matching TRBD2. CDR3 size: 17 residues. V trimming: 4 bases; J trimming: 5 bases; junction bases outside the gene matches: 12. Per the germline V gene, CDR1 is SGHRS and CDR2 is YFSETQ. The chain's CDR3 is CASSTRLPGLATGELFF. The CDR3 DNA follows: TGCGCCAGCAGCACCCGTCTCCCGGGACTAGCAACCGGGGAGCTGTTTTTT.